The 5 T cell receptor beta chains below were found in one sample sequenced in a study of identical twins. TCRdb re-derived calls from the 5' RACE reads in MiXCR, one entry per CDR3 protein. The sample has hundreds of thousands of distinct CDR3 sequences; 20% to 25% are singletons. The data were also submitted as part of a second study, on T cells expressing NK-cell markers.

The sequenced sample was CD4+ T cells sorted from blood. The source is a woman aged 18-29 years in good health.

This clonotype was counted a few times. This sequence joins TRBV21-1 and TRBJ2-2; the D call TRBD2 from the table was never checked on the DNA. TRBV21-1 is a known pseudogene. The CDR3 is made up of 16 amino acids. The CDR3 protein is CASPLPLQGEAGELFF. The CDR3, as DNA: TGTGCCAGCCCCCTCCCGCTTCAGGGGGAGGCCGGGGAGCTGTTTTTT.

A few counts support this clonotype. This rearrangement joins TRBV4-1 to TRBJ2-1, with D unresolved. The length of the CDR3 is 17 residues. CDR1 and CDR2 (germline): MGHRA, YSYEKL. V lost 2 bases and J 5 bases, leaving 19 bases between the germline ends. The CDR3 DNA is TGCGCCAGCAGCCAAAAAGGGTATCGGAAAAATGACAATGAGCAGTTCTTC. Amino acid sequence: CASSQKGYRKNDNEQFF.

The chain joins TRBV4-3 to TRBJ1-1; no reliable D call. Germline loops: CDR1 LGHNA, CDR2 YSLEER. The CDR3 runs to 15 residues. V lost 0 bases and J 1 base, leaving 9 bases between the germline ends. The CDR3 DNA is TGCGCCAGCAGCCAAGATTTGAGGTGGAACACTGAAGCTTTCTTT. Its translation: CASSQDLRWNTEAFF.

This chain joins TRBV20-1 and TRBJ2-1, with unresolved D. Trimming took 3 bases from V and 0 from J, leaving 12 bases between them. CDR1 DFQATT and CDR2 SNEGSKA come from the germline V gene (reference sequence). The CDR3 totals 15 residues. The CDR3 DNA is TGCAGTGCTAGGAGACGAGCAGGCTCCTACAATGAGCAGTTCTTC. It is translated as CSARRRAGSYNEQFF.

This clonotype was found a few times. The CDR3 coding sequence is TGCAGTGCTAAGACCGGGACAGGGAGGGAGCCCCAGCATTTT. Protein sequence: CSAKTGTGREPQHF. This chain links TRBV20-1 with TRBJ1-5; 9 bases are shared with TRBD1. Germline values: CDR1 DFQATT, CDR2 SNEGSKA (reference sequence). The V gene end was trimmed by 4 bases and the J gene end by 8 bases; junction bases not matched to a gene: 9. CDR3 length: 14 residues.